This record concerns one T cell receptor (beta chain) sequence. Its antigen remains unidentified. This specimen comes from a study of cytomegalovirus exposure and HLA in healthy donors. Points from the study as a whole: HLA alleles showed associations with some 15,000 TCR beta sequences in a later analysis, at a 0.05 false discovery rate.

V was shortened by 0 bases and J by 1 base, with 19 bases between the two germline ends. Germline values: CDR1 GTSNPN, CDR2 SVGIG (reference sequence). This CDR3 region has 19 residues. Researchers ran the PCR with 60 Vbeta and 13 Jbeta primers. The assay was immunoSEQ multiplex PCR, and TCRdb's table has in-frame clones only and misses some. The sample includes approximately 170,000 clones, 80% to 90% of them seen just once. The chain couples TRBV30 to TRBJ1-6; no clear D gene. Sequencing input: PBMCs. The sequence was collected from a woman between 18 and 29 years old in good health and CMV-seronegative. The chain's CDR3 is CAWSVGVSMDGSYNSPLHF. The CDR3 region has the DNA TGTGCCTGGAGTGTAGGAGTATCGATGGATGGGTCCTATAATTCACCCCTCCACTTT.